Listed below are T cell receptor beta chains from one sample, sequenced in a study of T cell changes during pregnancy in multiple sclerosis. Only in-frame clones appear in the TCRdb table, and some are missing; sequencing was by immunoSEQ multiplex PCR. This repertoire shows some 120,000 clones, around 90% found once; its top ten account for more than 1.5%. The sequencing used peripheral blood, collected in the third trimester of pregnancy. Receptor source: a female donor with multiple sclerosis, enrolled in a pregnancy study. CDR3s include the opening cysteine and the closing phenylalanine or tryptophan. The D gene is left open where the match is weak. Size is omitted from some rows. Given values are once, few, many or a class for expanded clones.

TRBV5-4	TRBJ2-5	.	.	TGTGCCAGCAGTCGGGCGGGGGAGACCCAGTACTTC	CASSRAGETQYF
TRBV7-8	TRBJ2-7	.	.	TGTGCCAGCAGCTTAAGGAGTAGGGCGGGGCCTTTATTCCACGAGCAGTACTTC	CASSLRSRAGPLFHEQYF
TRBV11-2	TRBJ1-2	.	.	TGTGCCAGCAGCTACCGTGTTCCATCAGGGAACCGGGATGGCTACACCTTC	CASSYRVPSGNRDGYTF
TRBV5-1	TRBJ2-2	TRBD2	.	TGCGCCAGCAGCTTGGTAGCGGGGGCAAACACCGGGGAGCTGTTTTTT	CASSLVAGANTGELFF
TRBV20-1	TRBJ1-2	.	.	TGCAGTGCTTTTTCAACAGGGAGCGCCTTC	CSAFSTGSAF
TRBV28	TRBJ2-7	.	.	TGTGCCAGCAGTGCCACCCGCGGGGTGGGCTACGAGCAGTACTTC	CASSATRGVGYEQYF
TRBV30	TRBJ1-5	.	.	TGTGCCTGGACGCGGCAGGGCTACGGACAGCCCCAGCATTTT	CAWTRQGYGQPQHF
TRBV20-1	TRBJ1-2	.	.	TGCAGTGCCCCTAGGGGAGGGGGCTACACCTTC	CSAPRGGGYTF
TRBV5-1	TRBJ2-7	.	.	TGCGCCAGCAGTCCAATCCAGGTTGCAGGCGTCGAGCAGTACTTC	CASSPIQVAGVEQYF
TRBV29-1	TRBJ2-7	.	.	TGCAGCGCCGAGGGGGGGTCCTACGAGCAGTACTTC	CSAEGGSYEQYF
TRBV5-1	TRBJ2-1	.	.	TGCGCCAGCAGCTCCGGTGGGGCGGGACGTGCAAATGAGCAGTTCTTC	CASSSGGAGRANEQFF
TRBV5-1	TRBJ1-1	.	.	TGCGCCAGCAGATCACTAGAGGGAGAAGCTGAAGCTTTCTTT	CASRSLEGEAEAFF
TRBV19	TRBJ1-2	.	.	TGTGCCAGTAGTGCTCAACGGGACAATCTAAATGGCTACACCTTC	CASSAQRDNLNGYTF
TRBV5-4	TRBJ1-2	.	once	TGTGCCAGCAGCTTGAGGGGGAACTATGGCTACACCTTC	CASSLRGNYGYTF
TRBV5-8	TRBJ1-6	TRBD1	.	TGTGCCAGCAGCCGCCACAGGGGGGATAATTCACCCCTCCACTTT	CASSRHRGDNSPLHF
TRBV5-5	TRBJ2-7	.	.	TGTGCCAGCAGCTCGACCACGGGAGTCTACGAGCAGTACTTC	CASSSTTGVYEQYF
TRBV7-2	TRBJ2-1	.	.	TGTGCCAGCAGCTTAACGGAGGGAGGATGGAATGAGCAGTTCTTC	CASSLTEGGWNEQFF
TRBV18	TRBJ2-5	.	.	TGTGCCAGCTCACCGAGCGCCCCCAGTAGAGAGACCCAGTACTTC	CASSPSAPSRETQYF
TRBV25-1	TRBJ2-1	TRBD1	once	TGTGCCAGCAGTGAATCCGGCGACAGGGGGGAGTGGAATGAGCAGTTCTTC	CASSESGDRGEWNEQFF
TRBV11-2	TRBJ1-3	.	.	TGTGCCAGCAGCTTAGGTCCAGTCTCTGGAAACACCATATATTTT	CASSLGPVSGNTIYF
TRBV6-5	TRBJ2-3	TRBD1	.	TGTGCCAGCAGTTACTCAAGGGACAGGGGAGATACGCAGTATTTT	CASSYSRDRGDTQYF
TRBV18	TRBJ1-1	.	.	TGTGCCAGCTTACAGATGAACACTGAAGCTTTCTTT	CASLQMNTEAFF
TRBV19	TRBJ1-5	TRBD1	.	TGTGCCAGTAGTATAGTGAAGGGGGCCAATCAGCCCCAGCATTTT	CASSIVKGANQPQHF
TRBV6-6	TRBJ2-1	TRBD1	.	TGTGCCAGCAGTTCGACCGACAGGGGGCAGAATGAGCAGTTCTTC	CASSSTDRGQNEQFF
TRBV2	TRBJ2-7	.	.	TGTGCCAGCAGTGAGGTCCAGGGAAGCGAGCAGTACTTC	CASSEVQGSEQYF
TRBV7-2	TRBJ1-4	TRBD1	.	TGTGCCAGCAGCTTAAATGCGAGGACAGGGGCCGGAAAACTGTTTTTT	CASSLNARTGAGKLFF
TRBV19	TRBJ1-1	.	.	TGTGCCAGTAGTATCGTCTCCACACGCAACACTGAAGCTTTCTTT	CASSIVSTRNTEAFF
TRBV6-1	TRBJ2-7	.	.	TGTGCCAGCAGTTTTGGGAGTCTGTACGAGCAGTACTTC	CASSFGSLYEQYF
TRBV7-8	TRBJ2-7	TRBD1	.	TGTGCCAGCAGCCACGGACAGGGATACTACGAGCAGTACTTC	CASSHGQGYYEQYF
TRBV12-5	TRBJ1-2	TRBD1	.	TGTGCTAGTGGTCGAGGACAGGGGGCGCGGGGCTACACCTTC	CASGRGQGARGYTF
TRBV2	TRBJ2-2	TRBD2	.	TGTGCCAGCGAGGCGGGAGGGCCGGAAGGCGGGGAGCTGTTTTTT	CASEAGGPEGGELFF
TRBV5-1	TRBJ2-7	TRBD2	.	TGCGCCAGCAGCCCGAGACCTAGCGGGAGGGCCCAGGACGAGCAGTACTTC	CASSPRPSGRAQDEQYF
TRBV6-1	TRBJ1-5	.	.	TGTGCCAGCAGTGCAGGCAATCAGCCCCAGCATTTT	CASSAGNQPQHF
TRBV6-6	TRBJ2-2	.	.	TGTGCCAGCTTACAGGCCGGGGAGCTGTTTTTT	CASLQAGELFF
TRBV28	TRBJ2-7	.	.	TGTGCCAGCAGCCTACCCCTAAGTAGTTCCGCCTACGAGCAGTACTTC	CASSLPLSSSAYEQYF
TRBV29-1	TRBJ2-1	TRBD2	.	TGCAGCGTTGTCAGCGGGAGCTCCTACAATGAGCAGTTCTTC	CSVVSGSSYNEQFF
TRBV4-2	TRBJ2-1	TRBD2	.	TGTGCCAGCAGCCAAGAAGAATCACTAGCGGGAGTTAATGAGCAGTTCTTC	CASSQEESLAGVNEQFF
TRBV18	TRBJ1-1	.	once	TGTGCCAGCTCATCCACAGGGAACACTGAAGCTTTCTTT	CASSSTGNTEAFF
TRBV28	TRBJ2-2	TRBD2	.	TGTGCCAGCAGGACAGGACTAGCGGGAGCCACCGGGGAGCTGTTTTTT	CASRTGLAGATGELFF
TRBV5-1	TRBJ2-3	.	once	TGCGCCAGCTCCGAGCTGGTAGATACAGATACGCAGTATTTT	CASSELVDTDTQYF
TRBV18	TRBJ1-3	TRBD1	.	TGTGCCAGCTCACCGACAGGGAACTCTGGAAACACCATATATTTT	CASSPTGNSGNTIYF
TRBV25-1	TRBJ1-2	.	.	TGTGCCAGCAGTCTTGGGGCCCGGGCCCCTCCAGAGGGCTACACCTTC	CASSLGARAPPEGYTF
TRBV27	TRBJ2-7	TRBD2	.	TGTGCCAGCAGTTTAGCGGGGGGGGAGGGCTACGAGCAGTACTTC	CASSLAGGEGYEQYF
TRBV19	TRBJ1-1	TRBD1	.	TGTGCCAGTAGTAGGAGAACAGGGGGCGGAGGGGACACTGAAGCTTTCTTT	CASSRRTGGGGDTEAFF
TRBV5-4	TRBJ2-7	TRBD2	.	TGTGCCAGCAGCTTGGGAGCGGGGGGCTCCTACGAGCAGTACTTC	CASSLGAGGSYEQYF
TRBV5-1	TRBJ1-4	.	once	TGCGCCAGCAGCTTGGCTAGCTCAACTAATGAAAAACTGTTTTTT	CASSLASSTNEKLFF
TRBV5-4	TRBJ2-3	TRBD2	few	TGTGCCAGCAGCTTGGAGGCTAGCGGGGTAATAGATACGCAGTATTTT	CASSLEASGVIDTQYF
TRBV5-1	TRBJ1-4	TRBD1	.	TGCGCCAGCAGCGTACAGGGGGGGTCTAATGAAAAACTGTTTTTT	CASSVQGGSNEKLFF
TRBV18	TRBJ2-3	.	.	TGTGCCAGCTCGCATAGCCGGGACTGGGGATCTCCTACGCAGTATTTT	CASSHSRDWGSPTQYF
TRBV19	TRBJ2-1	.	.	TGTGCCAGTAGTATGGGACTCTCCTACAATGAGCAGTTCTTC	CASSMGLSYNEQFF
TRBV25-1	TRBJ2-3	TRBD1	.	TGTGCCAGCAGAGGACAGGGGGAGACAGATACGCAGTATTTT	CASRGQGETDTQYF
TRBV6-5	TRBJ2-4	TRBD1	.	TGTGCCAGCAGACCGACAGGGGGCGTTAGGAACATTCAGTACTTC	CASRPTGGVRNIQYF
TRBV15	TRBJ2-1	TRBD2	.	TGTGCCACCAGTGCGCTAGCGGAACACAATGAGCAGTTCTTC	CATSALAEHNEQFF
TRBV19	TRBJ2-3	TRBD2	.	TGTGCCAGTAGTATCTCTAGCGGGGTTAGAGATACGCAGTATTTT	CASSISSGVRDTQYF
TRBV19	TRBJ1-5	.	.	TGTGCCAGTAGCGGGTGGCAGCTACATCAGCCCCAGCATTTT	CASSGWQLHQPQHF
TRBV7-2	TRBJ1-1	TRBD1	.	TGTGCCAGCAGCGGGACAGGGGGCTGGGTAGCTTTCTTT	CASSGTGGWVAFF
TRBV27	TRBJ2-1	.	.	TGTGCCAGCAGGGGGCGCCTATACAATGAGCAGTTCTTC	CASRGRLYNEQFF